This entry lists 29 T cell receptor beta chains sequenced from one sample in a study of vaccination effects on CD4 cells after COVID-19 (dated by TCRdb to between 2021 and 2024). These TCRs are of unknown antigen specificity. Library method: the immunoSEQ multiplex PCR assay. TCRdb mirrors the immuneACCESS table, restricted to in-frame sequences. Some clones are absent from its copies; in checked studies, under half trace to an unresolved V gene, and the reason for the others is unknown. The sample data list 27,000 or so clones, and 72% of these were observed just once. The leading ten clones occupy 10% to 13% of the sample. The ViraFEST assay stimulated PBMC with viral peptide pools and then used TCR sequencing to identify antigen-specific CD4+ T cell clonotypes by expansion. After roughly 11 days of culture, CD4+ T cells were isolated with the EasySep CD4+ T cell isolation kit. Healthy vaccine recipients had no prior SARS-CoV-2 infection, confirmed by negative nucleocapsid antibodies before and after vaccination.

The sequencing used CD4+ T cells from PBMCs cultured with SARS-CoV-2 spike peptides, collected before COVID-19 vaccination. The cell subset or site label corresponds to: SARS-CoV-2 spike overlapping peptide pool stimulation. The origin of the receptors is a human donor who received a COVID-19 vaccine.

The chain links TRBV10-3 to TRBJ1-4, with D possibly being TRBD1 (6 bases). Germline V gene data show CDR1 as ENHRY and CDR2 as SYGVKD. There are 16 residues in the CDR3. V lost 4 bases to trimming and J lost 7 bases, with 19 bases between them. The CDR3 DNA reads as TGTGCCATCAGTGCCCAACCCACAGGGTCCGGTGAAAAACTGTTTTTT. Translation: CAISAQPTGSGEKLFF.

The rearrangement links TRBV10-3 to TRBJ2-3; 9 bases are a match to TRBD2. Germline CDR1 and CDR2: ENHRY and SYGVKD. The V and J ends lost 7 bases and 5 bases, in that order; junction bases with no gene match: 7. The CDR3 is made up of 14 amino acids. CDR3 nucleotide sequence: TGTGCCATCAACGGCGGGAGGGTGGTAGATACGCAGTATTTT. The encoded protein is CAINGGRVVDTQYF.

The chain carries TRBV7-8 and TRBJ1-5; maybe TRBD1 (6 bases). The CDR3 spans 15 residues. V dropped 5 bases and J dropped 4 bases, with 15 bases sitting between them. The V gene's germline CDR1 is SGHVS and CDR2 FQNEAQ. The CDR3: CASSPGASFNQPQHF. CDR3 nucleotides: TGTGCCAGCAGCCCAGGGGCCAGTTTTAATCAGCCCCAGCATTTT.

The gene calls are TRBV13 and TRBJ1-1, with a tentative D call TRBD1 (5 bases). The CDR3 spans 15 residues. Germline CDR1 PRHDT, CDR2 FYEKMQ (reference sequence). V lost 0 bases and J 5 bases, leaving 13 bases between the germline ends. CDR3 sequence: CASSLGGSGVTEAFF. CDR3 nucleotide sequence: TGTGCCAGCAGCTTAGGGGGGTCGGGGGTTACTGAAGCTTTCTTT.

The chain links TRBV20-1 to TRBJ1-2; no clear D. V was cut by 5 bases and J by 4 bases, with 8 bases left in between. CDR1 DFQATT and CDR2 SNEGSKA come from the germline V gene (reference sequence). This CDR3 contains 11 residues. The CDR3 bases are TGCAGTGCTGCTGACATCTATGGCTACACCTTC. The encoded protein is CSAADIYGYTF.

The chain joins TRBV9 to TRBJ1-3; D perhaps matches TRBD1 (6 bases). The germline gives CDR1 SGDLS, CDR2 YYNGEE. The germline V and J ends were trimmed by 4 bases and 2 bases, with 13 bases remaining between them. The CDR3 covers 15 residues. CDR3 sequence reads: CASSLQGDTGNTIYF. The DNA of the CDR3 is TGTGCCAGCAGCTTACAGGGTGACACTGGAAACACCATATATTTT.

This rearrangement joins TRBV3-1 (or the pseudogene TRBV3-2) to TRBJ2-7; possibly TRBD1 for D (6 bases). The CDR3 runs to 15 residues. Trimming removed 1 base from V and 0 bases from J, with 10 bases in between. The germline V gene encodes CDR1 LGHDT and CDR2 YNNKEL (reference sequence). The CDR3: CASSQGQVGSYEQYF. In DNA form, the CDR3 reads TGTGCCAGCAGCCAAGGACAGGTTGGCTCCTACGAGCAGTACTTC.

In its sample, this clone was seen a few times. J is TRBJ1-6 and V is TRBV27; 7 positions agree with TRBD1. CDR3 length: 15 amino acids. The junction had 8 bases not matched to a gene; V was cut back by 6 bases and J by 6 bases. CDR1 is MNHEY and CDR2 is SMNVEV in the germline V gene (reference sequence). CDR3 DNA sequence: TGTGCCAGCAGGACAGGGATCGGGGTTAATTCACCCCTCCACTTT. This sequence encodes CASRTGIGVNSPLHF.

V gene TRBV30 combines with J gene TRBJ1-1; 7 bases line up with TRBD1. The CDR3 runs to 13 residues. Germline V gene sequence: CDR1 GTSNPN, CDR2 SVGIG (reference sequence). The trim removed 5 bases at V and 6 bases at J, leaving 9 bases unmatched. This chain's CDR3 is CAWDRDVRSEAFF. CDR3 in DNA: TGTGCCTGGGACAGGGATGTAAGATCTGAAGCTTTCTTT.

The DNA for the CDR3 is TGTGCCAGCAGCCAAGATGCAGCGGGAGGGATTAACACAGATACGCAGTATTTT. This translates into CASSQDAAGGINTDTQYF. The rearrangement uses TRBV4-2 and TRBJ2-3; 10 positions match TRBD2. Losses at the gene ends were 0 bases for V and 2 bases for J; bases not matched to a gene: 8. CDR1 is LGHNA and CDR2 is YNFKEQ in the germline V gene. The CDR3 consists of 18 residues.

This rearrangement joins TRBV5-1 to TRBJ2-7, with D possibly being TRBD1 or TRBD2 (5 bases each). V lost 2 bases and J lost 6, with 30 bases in between. The germline V gene encodes CDR1 SGHRS and CDR2 YFSETQ. The CDR3 covers 19 residues. The CDR3 region is CASSFSLRDANRVLLEQYF. The CDR3 DNA is TGCGCCAGCAGCTTCTCTCTCCGGGACGCGAATAGGGTCCTTCTCGAGCAGTACTTC.

The chain employs TRBV20-1 and TRBJ2-7; no clear D. The germline gives CDR1 DFQATT, CDR2 SNEGSKA (reference sequence). V was clipped by 3 bases and J by 2 bases, with 11 bases between them. This CDR3 is 13 amino acids long. The CDR3 spells CSASLTGTYEQYF. The CDR3 bases are TGCAGTGCTAGTTTAACCGGAACCTACGAGCAGTACTTC.

The chain employs TRBV7-9 and TRBJ1-5, with D maybe TRBD1 (5 bases). Between the trimmed V and J ends, which lost 1 base and 4 bases, there was a span of 11 bases. The CDR3 has 15 residues. The germline V gene has CDR1 SEHNR and CDR2 FQNEAQ (reference sequence). This CDR3 is CASSLVGAENQPQHF. The CDR3 region has the DNA TGTGCCAGCAGCTTAGTAGGGGCAGAAAATCAGCCCCAGCATTTT.

The chain couples TRBV19 to TRBJ1-5; perhaps TRBD1 as D (6 bases). Germline V gene sequence: CDR1 LNHDA, CDR2 SQIVND (reference sequence). This CDR3 region has 16 residues. The V end lost 5 bases, the J end lost 1 base, and 15 bases lay between the germline ends. The CDR3 protein is CASSRVGGLSNQPQHF. CDR3 sequence (DNA): TGTGCCAGTAGTCGGGTGGGGGGCCTGAGCAATCAGCCCCAGCATTTT.

This clone appeared a few times. The chain carries TRBV3-1 (or the pseudogene TRBV3-2) and TRBJ2-4; the D is unclear. The CDR3 length is 18 residues. Germline loops: CDR1 LGHDT, CDR2 YNNKEL (reference sequence). The germline V and J ends were trimmed by 0 bases and 0 bases, with 15 bases remaining between them. In DNA, the CDR3 is TGTGCCAGCAGCCAAGATTTCGGGCTCATCCTAGCCAAAAACATTCAGTACTTC. Translating it yields CASSQDFGLILAKNIQYF.

The chain has TRBV6-4 and TRBJ2-6; the D gene could be TRBD1 or TRBD2 (5 bases each). The V end was cut by 0 bases, the J end by 3 bases, with 6 bases between. The CDR3 loop spans 15 amino acids. The germline V gene has CDR1 MRHNA and CDR2 SNTAGT. CDR3 DNA: TGTGCCAGCAGTGACTCGAGGGGTGGGGCCAACGTCCTGACTTTC. As protein: CASSDSRGGANVLTF.

This clone was counted once. The chain joins TRBV10-1 to TRBJ2-3; TRBD2 aligns across 7 bases. CDR1 is WNHNN and CDR2 is SYGVQD in the germline V gene (reference sequence). This CDR3 spans 14 amino acids. Trimming at V came to 7 bases and at J to 2 bases, leaving 6 bases not matched to a gene. This chain's CDR3 is CASKPGGPTDTQYF. As DNA, the CDR3 is TGCGCCAGCAAACCGGGGGGTCCCACAGATACGCAGTATTTT.

This clone was detected only a few times. CDR3 in amino acids: CASSPGGHQETQYF. In DNA, the CDR3 is TGCGCCAGCAGTCCGGGGGGGCACCAAGAGACCCAGTACTTC. The chain is built from TRBV5-1 and TRBJ2-5; 8 bases are a match to TRBD2. CDR3 size: 14 residues. Germline loops: CDR1 SGHRS, CDR2 YFSETQ. Trimming at V came to 5 bases and at J to 0 bases, leaving 3 bases not matched to a gene.

This chain connects TRBV7-9 to TRBJ1-1; weak D call: TRBD1 (5 bases). V gave up 7 bases and J gave up 0 bases, with 21 bases separating them. CDR1 SEHNR and CDR2 FQNEAQ come from the germline V gene (reference sequence). CDR3 size: 17 residues. The CDR3 spells CASNPSPNLQVNTEAFF. CDR3 in DNA: TGTGCCAGCAACCCCTCCCCGAATTTACAGGTGAACACTGAAGCTTTCTTT.

CDR3 sequence (DNA): TGTGCCAGCAGTTCGGGAACCTTAGGCACTGAAGCTTTCTTT. As protein: CASSSGTLGTEAFF. The chain is built from TRBV6-2 or TRBV6-3 and TRBJ1-1; D is unresolved. Germline assignment: CDR1 MNHEY and CDR2 SVGEGT. V was cut by 4 bases and J by 4 bases, with 13 bases left in between. The CDR3 has 14 amino acids.

The rearrangement links TRBV5-4 to TRBJ2-3, with 7 bases aligning to TRBD2. From germline, CDR1 is SGHNT and CDR2 YYREEE (reference sequence). The CDR3 has 15 amino acids. With V trimmed by 2 bases and J by 2 bases, 5 bases remained unmatched. The CDR3 is CASSLTSVYTDTQYF. The CDR3 DNA sequence: TGTGCCAGCAGCTTAACTAGCGTATACACAGATACGCAGTATTTT.

The chain is built from TRBV14 and TRBJ1-1; D not certain. Trimming pared 5 bases from V and 5 bases from J, leaving 12 bases between. Germline V lookup: CDR1 SGHDN, CDR2 FVKESK. This CDR3 is 13 amino acids long. This CDR3 reads CASSRVAGTEAFF. CDR3 DNA sequence: TGTGCCAGCAGCAGGGTAGCCGGGACTGAAGCTTTCTTT.

The chain recombines TRBV4-2 with TRBJ2-1, with TRBD2 matching over 12 bases. The ends lost 1 base at V and 6 bases at J; junction bases unmatched: 1. Germline CDR1 reads LGHNA; CDR2 reads YNFKEQ. This CDR3 contains 15 residues. CDR3 in amino acids: CASSQGLAGVNEQFF. The CDR3, as DNA: TGTGCCAGCAGCCAAGGACTAGCGGGAGTCAATGAGCAGTTCTTC.

This clone has only one observation. The rearrangement links TRBV6-1 to TRBJ1-2; no clear D. Germline assignment: CDR1 MNHNS and CDR2 SASEGT. The germline V and J ends were trimmed by 3 bases and 4 bases, with 9 bases remaining between them. This CDR3 has 13 residues. In DNA, the CDR3 is TGTGCCAGCAGTGACACAGCTCGCTATGGCTACACCTTC. Translated, it gives CASSDTARYGYTF.

V gene TRBV6-5 combines with J gene TRBJ1-2; D is possibly TRBD1 (5 bases). V lost 0 bases and J lost 4, with 12 bases in between. The CDR3 runs to 15 residues. The germline V gene has CDR1 MNHEY and CDR2 SVGAGI. The CDR3 DNA sequence: TGTGCCAGCAGTTACTCCCAGGGCGGGGGCTATGGCTACACCTTC. Translated: CASSYSQGGGYGYTF.

The chain carries TRBV4-1 and TRBJ1-6; D might be TRBD1 (6 bases). V lost 0 bases and J 0 bases, leaving 18 bases between the germline ends. The CDR3 runs 20 residues. Germline V gives CDR1 MGHRA, CDR2 YSYEKL. The CDR3 bases are TGCGCCAGCAGCCAAGATCAAATCCGGACAGTGAGCTCCTATAATTCACCCCTCCACTTT. Translated: CASSQDQIRTVSSYNSPLHF.

This clone was seen a handful of times. The rearrangement joins TRBV27 to TRBJ2-3; 14 nucleotides match TRBD2. Germline V gene sequence: CDR1 MNHEY, CDR2 SMNVEV (reference sequence). The trim removed 7 bases at V and 1 base at J, leaving 10 bases unmatched. The CDR3 runs to 18 residues. The CDR3 nucleotides are TGTGCCAGCACACCCCAAAGACTAGCGGGAGGGGGCACAGATACGCAGTATTTT. Protein: CASTPQRLAGGGTDTQYF.

This clone was counted only a few times. The rearrangement links TRBV7-9 to TRBJ2-3, with D maybe TRBD2 (7 bases). V lost 11 bases and J lost 2, with 14 bases in between. Germline V lookup: CDR1 SEHNR, CDR2 FQNEAQ (reference sequence). The CDR3 contains 13 residues. The DNA for the CDR3 is TGTGCCGGACGGGGGGCCGCCACAGATACGCAGTATTTT. It encodes CAGRGAATDTQYF.

This chain links TRBV7-2 with TRBJ2-7, with 7 bases identical to TRBD2. With 5 bases clipped from V and 2 bases from J, the junction kept 6 bases outside the gene matches. The CDR3 is 14 amino acids. Germline loops: CDR1 SGHTA, CDR2 FQGNSA. The CDR3 reads CASSRGLTTYEQYF. CDR3 in DNA: TGTGCCAGCAGCCGGGGACTAACCACCTACGAGCAGTACTTC.